The source of this T cell receptor (beta chain) is a study of T cell changes during pregnancy in multiple sclerosis. Only in-frame clones appear in the TCRdb table, and some are missing; sequencing was by immunoSEQ multiplex PCR. This table has some 74,000 clones, roughly 89% appearing once. Sequenced here: peripheral blood, sampled after pregnancy. The source is a female donor in good health, enrolled as a control in a pregnancy study.

The CDR3 DNA reads as TGTGCCAGCAGCTCAAGACAGGGACAGCCCCAGCATTTT. Translating gives CASSSRQGQPQHF. The chain links TRBV7-3 to TRBJ1-5; 7 positions match TRBD1. There are 13 residues in the CDR3. Germline V gene sequence: CDR1 SGHTA, CDR2 FQGTGA. J gave up 7 bases and V 4 bases, and 4 bases lay outside the gene matches.